The following is a T cell receptor (beta chain) sequence with its context. Sequencing used immunoSEQ multiplex PCR; TCRdb keeps in-frame clones, though not all of them. Of around 57,000 clones listed, approximately 95% were seen once; the top ten hold about 1.8%. The treatment is: preoperative locoregional IRX-2 cytokine immunotherapy. Preoperative locoregional IRX-2 cytokine immunotherapy was tested in the phase Ib source study. This sample was included in a study of preoperative IRX-2 immunotherapy in early breast cancer. Germline CDR1 SGHDT, CDR2 YYEEEE. The germline V and J ends were trimmed by 4 bases and 4 bases, with 8 bases remaining between them. This CDR3 comprises 12 residues.

This sequence joins TRBV5-6 and TRBJ1-2; D gene unclear. This specimen was collected from a patient treated with IRX-2 immunotherapy. The TCR comes from a human donor with breast cancer. The CDR3, as DNA: TGTGCCAGCAGCGGGGAGGCCTATGGCTACACCTTC. It encodes CASSGEAYGYTF.